This record concerns one T cell receptor beta chain sequence. This clone has only a few counts. It lacks a known antigen. Nothing much larger sits one base from this clone, and base qualities are not available. The record originates from a study of CD8+ T cells in alopecia areata (dated by TCRdb to between 2017 and 2018). At the level of the whole study: Treated patients were enrolled in an open-label pilot trial of oral tofacitinib, 5 to 10 mg twice daily, for moderate-to-severe alopecia areata. On the human side, TCRbeta sequencing was run on scalp tissue and on sorted CD4+ and CD8+ peripheral blood T cells from healthy controls and from alopecia areata patients with either patchy or totalis/universalis disease. RNA was extracted with the PAXgene miRNA kit for fixed scalp, the miRNeasy kit for PBMCs, and the RNeasy kit for mouse skin. Patients received tofacitinib for 6 to 18 months and were then followed off drug for 6 months to check for delayed response and recurrence. TCRbeta CDR3 regions were amplified by immunoSEQ multiplex PCR using 35 Vbeta forward and 13 Jbeta reverse primers. Biopsies were taken from tofacitinib-treated patients at baseline and at 4 and 24 weeks of treatment, and a later scalp biopsy was taken in several of the tofacitinib-treated patients. Clonality in the scalp was compared among normal scalp (n=4), patchy alopecia areata scalp (n=8), and alopecia totalis/universalis scalp (n=8). To study T cell clonal expansion in alopecia areata, the researchers applied high-throughput TCRbeta sequencing to both the C3H/HeJ mouse model and human patients.

Libraries were prepared through the immunoSEQ multiplex PCR assay. For TCR sequencing, RNA was extracted from every sample and reverse transcribed into cDNA to serve as template. SuperScript III was used to make first-strand cDNA, primed with a 2:1 mix of oligo-dT and random hexamers. A synthetic immune receptor repertoire was used to gauge amplification bias, and whatever bias remained was removed computationally. Per the source publication's procedure: After raw reads were preprocessed to remove errors, the CDR3 was defined following IMGT conventions as running from the conserved cysteine to phenylalanine. Clonality was computed by normalizing Shannon entropy by log2 of the number of productive unique TCRs and subtracting the result from 1. Whether scalp clones were CD4 or CD8 was inferred by matching scalp TCRbeta sequences against CD4 and CD8 repertoires sorted from blood. In TCRdb, the immuneACCESS table is reduced to in-frame sequences with V and J assigned. These tables do not hold every clone; where another copy was compared, an unresolved V gene accounts for under half, and the others remain unexplained. The V and J calls and the clone size are those of that table, but D and trimming were determined from the DNA. The sample has roughly 170,000 clones on record, about 60% of them singletons. The ten largest clones capture over 12% of the sample.

Beyond this particular receptor, the publication reports: Compared with mice, TCR sequences shared between patients were less clear, possibly partly because of HLA diversity across the patient population. Scalp TCR repertoire analysis is complicated because resident alphabeta T cells in normal human skin are also sequenced, whereas mouse skin is dominated by gammadelta T cells. Compared with normal scalp, lesional scalp, particularly in alopecia totalis/universalis, had higher clonality and more expanded CD8+ clones, which suggests antigenic drive.

The germline V gene specifies SNHLY as CDR1 and FYNNEI as CDR2. V is cut back by 6 bases and J by 5 bases, with 8 bases in the junction unmatched. The CDR3 runs 14 residues from the cysteine to the phenylalanine. Only the CDR3 region is kept as DNA, spanning 42 bases read in frame from base 1. This specimen's time point label, interpreted: baseline before oral tofacitinib. Lesional scalp punch biopsies and peripheral blood were obtained from alopecia areata patients. PBMCs were isolated by density centrifugation and stained for CD3, CD4 and CD8, after which CD4+ and CD8+ T cells were sorted on a FACSAria.

The sequence came from a human donor with alopecia areata. Sequenced here: CD4+ T cells sorted from blood, sampled at week 0. Recombination joined TRBV2 with TRBJ1-2; 8 nucleotides in the junction match TRBD1. CDR3 region: CASRETGQGYGYTF. The sequenced DNA is TGTGCCAGCAGAGAAACTGGACAGGGTTATGGCTACACCTTC.